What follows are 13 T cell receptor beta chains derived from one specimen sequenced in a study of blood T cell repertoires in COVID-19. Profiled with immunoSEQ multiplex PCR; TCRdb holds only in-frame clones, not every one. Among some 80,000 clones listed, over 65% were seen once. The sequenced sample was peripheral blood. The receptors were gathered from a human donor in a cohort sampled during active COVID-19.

CDR3 amino acids: CASRERPGQGSYEQYF. The CDR3 DNA sequence: TGTGCCAGCAGAGAGAGACCGGGACAGGGATCCTACGAGCAGTACTTC. The rearrangement uses TRBV11-2 and TRBJ2-7, with 9 positions matching TRBD1. The CDR3 loop spans 16 amino acids. Germline V gene data show CDR1 as SGHAT and CDR2 as FQNNGV. The ends lost 6 bases at V and 1 base at J; junction bases unmatched: 10. Filled out from reference TRBV11-2 and TRBJ2-7, the complete variable domain reads EAGVAQSPRYKIIEKRQSVAFWCNPISGHATLYWYQQILGQGPKLLIQFQNNGVVDDSQLPKDRFSAERLKGVDSTLKIQPAKLEDSAVYLCASRERPGQGSYEQYFGPGTRLTVT.

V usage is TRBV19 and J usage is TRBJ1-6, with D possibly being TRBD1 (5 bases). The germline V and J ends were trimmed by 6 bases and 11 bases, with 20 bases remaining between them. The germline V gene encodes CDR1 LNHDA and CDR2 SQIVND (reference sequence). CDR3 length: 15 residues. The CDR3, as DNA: TGTGCCAGTAGCCTAACCGCCGGAGGGGCCGCACCCCTCCACTTT. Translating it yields CASSLTAGGAAPLHF. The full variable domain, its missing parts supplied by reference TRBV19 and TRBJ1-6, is DGGITQSPKYLFRKEGQNVTLSCEQNLNHDAMYWYRQDPGQGLRLIYYSQIVNDFQKGDIAEGYSVSREKKESFPLTVTSAQKNPTAFYLCASSLTAGGAAPLHFGNGTRLTVT.

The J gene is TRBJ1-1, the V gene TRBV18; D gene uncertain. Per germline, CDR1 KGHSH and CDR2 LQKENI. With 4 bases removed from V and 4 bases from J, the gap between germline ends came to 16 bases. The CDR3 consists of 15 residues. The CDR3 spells CASSQADTPSTEAFF. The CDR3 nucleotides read TGTGCCAGCTCACAAGCCGATACTCCGTCCACTGAAGCTTTCTTT.

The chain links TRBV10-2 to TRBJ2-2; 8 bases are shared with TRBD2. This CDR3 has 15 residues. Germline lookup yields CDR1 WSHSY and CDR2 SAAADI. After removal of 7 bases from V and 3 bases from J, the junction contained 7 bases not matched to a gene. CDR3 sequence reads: CASKEIAGHTGELFF. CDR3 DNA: TGCGCCAGCAAAGAAATAGCGGGGCACACCGGGGAGCTGTTTTTT.

DNA of the CDR3: TGTGCCAGCTCCGGACTGTACGAGCAGTACTTC. This gives the protein CASSGLYEQYF. J is TRBJ2-7 and V is TRBV2, with D perhaps TRBD2 (5 bases). Deletions cut 8 bases from V and 4 bases from J, with 9 bases between. The germline V gene has CDR1 SNHLY and CDR2 FYNNEI. The CDR3 contains 11 residues.

Here the CDR3 DNA reads TGCGCCAGCAGCTTGGAAGGGGATGGCTACACCTTC. Its translation: CASSLEGDGYTF. This chain uses TRBV5-1 with TRBJ1-2, with D tentatively TRBD1 (5 bases). V lost 0 bases to trimming and J lost 6 bases, with 6 bases between them. Germline V CDR1 and CDR2: SGHRS, YFSETQ. The CDR3 totals 12 residues.

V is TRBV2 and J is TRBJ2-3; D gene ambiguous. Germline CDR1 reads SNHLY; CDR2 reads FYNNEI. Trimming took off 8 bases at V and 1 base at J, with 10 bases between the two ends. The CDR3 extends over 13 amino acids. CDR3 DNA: TGTGCCAGCCTCCAGGTTGGCACAGATACGCAGTATTTT. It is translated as CASLQVGTDTQYF.

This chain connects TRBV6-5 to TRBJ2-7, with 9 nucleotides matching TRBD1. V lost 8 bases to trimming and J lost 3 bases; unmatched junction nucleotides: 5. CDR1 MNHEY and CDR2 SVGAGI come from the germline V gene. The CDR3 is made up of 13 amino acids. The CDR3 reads CASGRDRVYEQYF. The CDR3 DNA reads TGTGCCAGCGGAAGGGACAGGGTCTACGAGCAGTACTTC.

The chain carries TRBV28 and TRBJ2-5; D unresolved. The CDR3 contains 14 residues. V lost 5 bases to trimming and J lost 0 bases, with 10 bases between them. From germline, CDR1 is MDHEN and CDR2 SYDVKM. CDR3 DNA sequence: TGTGCCAGCAGTAATACACCGTACCAAGAGACCCAGTACTTC. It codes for CASSNTPYQETQYF.

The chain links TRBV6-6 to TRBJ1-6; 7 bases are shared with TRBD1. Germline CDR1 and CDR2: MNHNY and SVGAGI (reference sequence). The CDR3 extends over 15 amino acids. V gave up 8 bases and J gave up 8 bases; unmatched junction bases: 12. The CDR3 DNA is TGTGCCAGCCGAGGGGGCTTGGCTGGGGATTCACCCCTCCACTTT. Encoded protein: CASRGGLAGDSPLHF.

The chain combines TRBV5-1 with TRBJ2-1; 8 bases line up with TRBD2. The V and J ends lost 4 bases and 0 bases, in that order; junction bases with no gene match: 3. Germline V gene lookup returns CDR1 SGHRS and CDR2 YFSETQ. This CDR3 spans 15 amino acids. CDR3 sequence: CASSGGGSSYNEQFF. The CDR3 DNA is TGCGCCAGCAGCGGCGGGGGGAGCTCCTACAATGAGCAGTTCTTC.

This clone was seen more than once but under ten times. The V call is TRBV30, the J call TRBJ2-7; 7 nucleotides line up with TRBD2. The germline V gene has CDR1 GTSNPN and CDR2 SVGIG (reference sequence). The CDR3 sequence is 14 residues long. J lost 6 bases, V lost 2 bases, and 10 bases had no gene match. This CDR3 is CAWSSTSESSEQYF. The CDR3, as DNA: TGTGCCTGGAGTTCTACTAGCGAGAGTTCCGAGCAGTACTTC.

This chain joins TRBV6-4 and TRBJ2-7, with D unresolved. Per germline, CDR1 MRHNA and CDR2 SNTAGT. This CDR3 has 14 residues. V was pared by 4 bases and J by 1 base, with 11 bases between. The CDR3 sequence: CASSAGTRSYEQYF. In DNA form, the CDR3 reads TGTGCCAGCAGTGCTGGCACAAGATCCTACGAGCAGTACTTC.